This entry lists 25 T cell receptor beta chains sequenced from one sample in a study of cytomegalovirus exposure and HLA in healthy donors. Primers: 60 Vbeta forward and 13 Jbeta reverse. Measured with immunoSEQ multiplex PCR; TCRdb has only the in-frame clones, and not every one. The table has around 94,000 clones, 75% to 80% seen once. Sequencing was carried out using PBMCs. The origin of the receptors is a woman in her thirties or forties in good health and CMV-seropositive.

The chain has TRBV12-5 and TRBJ2-3, with D tentatively TRBD1 (6 bases). CDR1 and CDR2 from the germline V gene are LGHNT and FRNRAP. Trimming stripped 4 bases from V and 0 bases from J, with 14 bases between. The CDR3 spans 16 residues. This CDR3 is CASGSTRTVSTDTQYF. In nucleotides, the CDR3 is TGTGCTAGTGGTTCCACCCGGACAGTCAGCACAGATACGCAGTATTTT.

The gene calls are TRBV19 and TRBJ2-1; no reliable D call. Germline V gene data show CDR1 as LNHDA and CDR2 as SQIVND (reference sequence). There are 17 residues in the CDR3. Trimming stripped 5 bases from V and 0 bases from J, with 17 bases between. CDR3: CASSFEFSTGSYNEQFF. The CDR3, as DNA: TGTGCCAGTAGTTTCGAATTCTCCACCGGCTCCTACAATGAGCAGTTCTTC.

This clone turned up a few times. The chain employs TRBV11-2 and TRBJ2-1; TRBD2 agrees at 7 bases. J gave up 8 bases and V 5 bases, and 9 bases lay outside the gene matches. Germline CDR1 is SGHAT and CDR2 is FQNNGV. The CDR3 consists of 14 residues. The CDR3 DNA reads TGTGCCAGCAGCCCAGGACTAGTTGGGTATGAGCAGTTCTTC. Amino acids: CASSPGLVGYEQFF.

The chain employs TRBV11-2 and TRBJ2-2; D is possibly TRBD2 (5 bases). V lost 3 bases and J 6 bases, leaving 5 bases between the germline ends. The CDR3 length is 12 residues. Germline lookup yields CDR1 SGHAT and CDR2 FQNNGV. The CDR3 sequence: CASSFGAGELFF. The CDR3, as DNA: TGTGCCAGCAGCTTCGGGGCCGGGGAGCTGTTTTTT.

The chain links TRBV7-2 to TRBJ1-5; possibly TRBD1 for D (5 bases). CDR3 length: 13 residues. CDR1 SGHTA and CDR2 FQGNSA come from the germline V gene. The V and J ends lost 1 base and 6 bases respectively, with 7 bases between them. The CDR3 region is CASSLEGIQPQHF. The CDR3 DNA reads as TGTGCCAGCAGCTTAGAGGGGATTCAGCCCCAGCATTTT.

The count of this clone is one. CDR3 DNA: TGCGCCAGCAGCCTAAGGACAGGGGGACGTGGAAACACCATATATTTT. Residues: CASSLRTGGRGNTIYF. The gene calls are TRBV4-3 and TRBJ1-3; 10 bases agree with TRBD1. The CDR3 runs 16 residues. Per the germline V gene, CDR1 is LGHNA and CDR2 is YSLEER. V lost 4 bases to trimming and J lost 3 bases; unmatched junction nucleotides: 6.

This chain links TRBV5-4 with TRBJ1-1; D is possibly TRBD1 (5 bases). From germline, CDR1 is SGHNT and CDR2 YYREEE (reference sequence). The CDR3 length is 13 residues. Deletions cut 0 bases from V and 4 bases from J, with 7 bases between. CDR3: CASSLAQGTEAFF. DNA for the CDR3: TGTGCCAGCAGCTTGGCCCAGGGCACTGAAGCTTTCTTT.

The CDR3 sequence: CASSPDEVNEKLFF. As DNA, the CDR3 is TGCGCCAGCAGCCCTGATGAGGTGAACGAAAAACTGTTTTTT. This chain links TRBV5-1 with TRBJ1-4, with D unresolved. The CDR3 runs 14 residues. With 4 bases removed from V and 8 bases from J, the gap between germline ends came to 15 bases. The germline V gene encodes CDR1 SGHRS and CDR2 YFSETQ.

This clone was observed a handful of times. The chain links TRBV7-2 to TRBJ2-4; D is possibly TRBD2 (5 bases). This CDR3 comprises 14 residues. Germline V CDR1 and CDR2: SGHTA, FQGNSA. Trimming took off 4 bases at V and 0 bases at J, with 7 bases between the two ends. The CDR3 here is CASSWEPAKNIQYF. The CDR3, as DNA: TGTGCCAGCAGCTGGGAGCCAGCCAAAAACATTCAGTACTTC.

The chain employs TRBV5-1 and TRBJ2-5, with D hard to call. The CDR3 is 15 amino acids. Germline-derived CDR1 and CDR2 are SGHRS and YFSETQ. The ends were cut back, 2 bases at V and 5 bases at J, with 16 bases in the middle. CDR3 sequence reads: CASSLDGFDWETQYF. For the CDR3, the DNA is TGCGCCAGCAGCTTAGACGGTTTCGACTGGGAGACCCAGTACTTC. Together with reference TRBV5-1 and TRBJ2-5, the CDR3 gives the full variable domain: KAGVTQTPRYLIKTRGQQVTLSCSPISGHRSVSWYQQTPGQGLQFLFEYFSETQRNKGNFPGRFSGRQFSNSRSEMNVSTLELGDSALYLCASSLDGFDWETQYFGPGTRLLVL.

The CDR3 DNA is TGTGCCAGCAGTCCGGACAGAATCTATGGCTACACCTTC. It is translated as CASSPDRIYGYTF. This sequence joins TRBV6-5 and TRBJ1-2; D is possibly TRBD1 (6 bases). Germline V lookup: CDR1 MNHEY, CDR2 SVGAGI. V was trimmed by 5 bases and J by 4 bases, leaving 11 bases between them. The CDR3 totals 13 residues.

The chain joins TRBV28 to TRBJ1-1; D call uncertain. Trimming removed 7 bases at V and 0 bases at J, with 15 bases between. Germline V lookup: CDR1 MDHEN, CDR2 SYDVKM. The CDR3 consists of 15 residues. Written as DNA, the CDR3 is TGTGCCAGCACCACTCCCCCTTTAGTGAACACTGAAGCTTTCTTT. Its translation: CASTTPPLVNTEAFF. The whole variable domain, filled in from reference TRBV28 and TRBJ1-1, reads DVKVTQSSRYLVKRTGEKVFLECVQDMDHENMFWYRQDPGLGLRLIYFSYDVKMKEKGDIPEGYSVSREKKERFSLILESASTNQTSMYLCASTTPPLVNTEAFFGQGTRLTVV.

The chain combines TRBV11-3 with TRBJ2-5; TRBD2 agrees at 9 bases. CDR1 is SGHNT, CDR2 YENEEA, per germline. This CDR3 is 17 amino acids long. Trimming cost V 5 bases and J 4 bases; bases outside gene matches: 14. In DNA form, the CDR3 reads TGTGCCAGCAGCGTAACCCCAGGGGCGGGAGGGAGAGAGACCCAGTACTTC. Translation gives CASSVTPGAGGRETQYF.

The chain joins TRBV11-3 to TRBJ2-1; a weak D match, TRBD1 (6 bases). This CDR3 is 14 amino acids long. Germline-derived CDR1 and CDR2 are SGHNT and YENEEA. Trimming pared 3 bases from V and 8 bases from J, leaving 14 bases between. For the CDR3, the DNA is TGTGCCAGCAGCTTTTCAGGGGTCAGGGATGAGCAGTTCTTC. It encodes CASSFSGVRDEQFF.

The chain carries TRBV19 and TRBJ2-7, with D possibly being TRBD1 (6 bases). Germline lookup yields CDR1 LNHDA and CDR2 SQIVND (reference sequence). V gave up 5 bases and J gave up 7 bases, with 15 bases separating them. The CDR3 consists of 13 residues. The CDR3 DNA sequence: TGTGCCAGTAGTGCCACAGGGTTGGGGGAGCAGTACTTC. This sequence encodes CASSATGLGEQYF.

This chain links TRBV5-6 with TRBJ2-7; D perhaps matches TRBD1 (6 bases). The V and J ends lost 5 bases and 7 bases respectively, with 16 bases between them. This CDR3 contains 13 residues. CDR1 is SGHDT, CDR2 YYEEEE, per germline. CDR3 region: CASSPTGSREQYF. The CDR3 DNA reads as TGTGCCAGCAGTCCAACAGGGAGTAGGGAGCAGTACTTC. Using reference TRBV5-6 and TRBJ2-7 for the parts outside the CDR3, the full variable domain is DAGVTQSPTHLIKTRGQQVTLRCSPKSGHDTVSWYQQALGQGPQFIFQYYEEEERQRGNFPDRFSGHQFPNYSSELNVNALLLGDSALYLCASSPTGSREQYFGPGTRLTVT.

The chain combines TRBV19 with TRBJ2-1; 11 nucleotides line up with TRBD2. Germline CDR1 is LNHDA and CDR2 is SQIVND (reference sequence). The CDR3 loop spans 15 amino acids. Trimming cost V 7 bases and J 5 bases; bases outside gene matches: 7. Here the CDR3 reads CASIGLAGGNNEQFF. For the CDR3, the DNA is TGTGCCAGTATCGGGTTAGCGGGAGGGAACAATGAGCAGTTCTTC.

This sequence joins TRBV4-3 and TRBJ2-1; 9 bases map to TRBD2. CDR1 is LGHNA and CDR2 is YSLEER in the germline V gene. Losses at the gene ends were 2 bases for V and 8 bases for J; bases not matched to a gene: 7. The CDR3 extends over 15 amino acids. CDR3 amino acids: CASSQISGRPDEQFF. As DNA, the CDR3 is TGCGCCAGCAGCCAAATTAGCGGGAGACCTGATGAGCAGTTCTTC.

This clone was counted a single time. The chain links TRBV6-1 to TRBJ1-2; 8 nucleotides line up with TRBD1. The CDR3 covers 14 residues. Germline trimming cut 5 bases from V and 4 bases from J; bases unmatched to any gene: 6. Germline values: CDR1 MNHNS, CDR2 SASEGT. The CDR3 here is CASSKSTGAYGYTF. CDR3 sequence (DNA): TGTGCCAGCAGTAAATCGACAGGGGCCTATGGCTACACCTTC.

This clone showed up many times. The chain has TRBV7-2 and TRBJ2-7, with 10 bases identical to TRBD2. The CDR3 totals 15 residues. The junction had 8 bases not matched to a gene; V was cut back by 0 bases and J by 9 bases. The germline V gene has CDR1 SGHTA and CDR2 FQGNSA. Written as DNA, the CDR3 is TGTGCCAGCAGCTTAGCGGCTAGCGGGAGTTTCGTGCAGTACTTC. Translating it yields CASSLAASGSFVQYF.

The rearrangement joins TRBV11-3 to TRBJ2-2; D perhaps matches TRBD2 (6 bases). The germline V gene has CDR1 SGHNT and CDR2 YENEEA. The CDR3 loop spans 16 amino acids. The V end was cut by 0 bases, the J end by 0 bases, with 8 bases between. The CDR3 sequence is CASSLEVAANTGELFF. DNA for the CDR3: TGTGCCAGCAGCTTAGAGGTAGCGGCGAACACCGGGGAGCTGTTTTTT. Using reference TRBV11-3 and TRBJ2-2 for the parts outside the CDR3, the full variable domain is EAGVVQSPRYKIIEKKQPVAFWCNPISGHNTLYWYLQNLGQGPELLIRYENEEAVDDSQLPKDRFSAERLKGVDSTLKIQPAELGDSAVYLCASSLEVAANTGELFFGEGSRLTVL.

The CDR3 here is CASSPGLGYEQYF. CDR3 in DNA: TGTGCCAGCTCACCGGGACTCGGCTACGAGCAGTACTTC. This chain connects TRBV18 to TRBJ2-7, with D tentatively TRBD2 (6 bases). CDR1 is KGHSH and CDR2 is LQKENI in the germline V gene. CDR3 size: 13 residues. Deletions cut 3 bases from V and 3 bases from J, with 9 bases between.

The CDR3 is CASSNVRTGTRNNEQFF. In DNA form, the CDR3 reads TGTGCCAGTAGTAATGTTCGGACCGGGACTAGGAACAATGAGCAGTTCTTC. This chain joins TRBV19 and TRBJ2-1; 8 nucleotides align to TRBD2. Looked up from germline, CDR1 is LNHDA and CDR2 is SQIVND (reference sequence). Germline trimming cut 4 bases from V and 5 bases from J; bases unmatched to any gene: 13. The CDR3 is made up of 17 amino acids.

J is TRBJ2-7 and V is TRBV10-3, with a possible D match to TRBD2 (6 bases). The CDR3 extends over 14 amino acids. Between the trimmed V and J ends, which lost 11 bases and 6 bases, there was a span of 23 bases. The germline CDR1 and CDR2 sequences are ENHRY and SYGVKD. CDR3 sequence (DNA): TGTGCCGCCCTCGGGGCGGGACGTCCGGGCGAGCAGTACTTC. Protein sequence: CAALGAGRPGEQYF.

CDR3 sequence: CASIPGLANTGELFF. The DNA of the CDR3 is TGTGCCAGCATACCGGGACTAGCGAACACCGGGGAGCTGTTTTTT. V gene TRBV6-6 combines with J gene TRBJ2-2; 8 bases are shared with TRBD2. This CDR3 has 15 residues. CDR1 MNHNY and CDR2 SVGAGI come from the germline V gene (reference sequence). J gave up 0 bases and V 7 bases, and 4 bases lay outside the gene matches.